The text below deals with one T cell receptor (beta chain). The data originate from a study of T cell changes during pregnancy in multiple sclerosis. V shed 8 bases and J 8 bases; nucleotides not matched to a gene: 14. The CDR3 is made up of 15 amino acids. CDR1 is MGHRA and CDR2 is YSYEKL in the germline V gene. Sequencing used immunoSEQ multiplex PCR; TCRdb keeps in-frame clones, though not all of them. The repertoire has about 47,000 clones, roughly 90% of them found once; the top ten carry about 2%. The gene calls are TRBV4-1 and TRBJ2-1; TRBD1 aligns across 8 bases. This sample comprised peripheral blood, obtained in the first trimester of pregnancy. This clonotype originated in a female donor with multiple sclerosis, enrolled in a pregnancy study. CDR3 loop: CASANRDRPIDEQFF. Here the CDR3 DNA reads TGCGCCAGCGCTAACCGGGACAGGCCGATTGATGAGCAGTTCTTC.